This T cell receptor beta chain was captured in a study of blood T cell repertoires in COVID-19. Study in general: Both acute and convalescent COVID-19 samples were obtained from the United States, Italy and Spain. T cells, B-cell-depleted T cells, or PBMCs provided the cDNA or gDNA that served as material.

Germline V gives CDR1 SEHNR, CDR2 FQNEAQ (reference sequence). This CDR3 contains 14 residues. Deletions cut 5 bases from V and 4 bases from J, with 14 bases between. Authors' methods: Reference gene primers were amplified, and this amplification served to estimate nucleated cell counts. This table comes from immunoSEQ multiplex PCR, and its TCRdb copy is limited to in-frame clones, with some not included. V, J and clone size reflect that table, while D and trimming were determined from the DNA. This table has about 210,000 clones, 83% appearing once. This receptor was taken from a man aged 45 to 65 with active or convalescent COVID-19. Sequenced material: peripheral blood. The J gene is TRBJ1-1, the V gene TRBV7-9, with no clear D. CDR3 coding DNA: TGTGCCAGCAGCCCTTCTAGGCGGTCCACTGAAGCTTTCTTT. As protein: CASSPSRRSTEAFF.